The next 15 T cell receptor beta chains were all read from a single sample in a study of control samples from healthy donors and cancer patients. This table comes from immunoSEQ multiplex PCR, and its TCRdb copy is limited to in-frame clones, with some not included. The table shows roughly 220,000 clones, with over 90% occurring only once. Sample: blood. The receptors were sampled from a man aged 50-59 years in good health.

DNA for the CDR3: TGTGCCAGCTCACCGCCCGGGGGGGGCTACACCTTC. Residues: CASSPPGGGYTF. The chain uses TRBV18 and TRBJ1-2; maybe TRBD1 (5 bases). This CDR3 has 12 residues. Per the germline V gene, CDR1 is KGHSH and CDR2 is LQKENI. With 3 bases removed from V and 8 bases from J, the gap between germline ends came to 10 bases. The variable domain in full, with the rest retrieved from reference TRBV18 and TRBJ1-2, is NAGVMQNPRHLVRRRGQEARLRCSPMKGHSHVYWYRQLPEEGLKFMVYLQKENIIDESGMPKERFSAEFPKEGPSILRIQQVVRGDSAAYFCASSPPGGGYTFGSGTRLTVV.

The chain recombines TRBV7-2 with TRBJ1-5, with 10 bases lining up with TRBD1. The CDR3 has 15 residues. J lost 11 bases, V lost 5 bases, and 12 bases had no gene match. Looked up from germline, CDR1 is SGHTA and CDR2 is FQGNSA. DNA for the CDR3: TGTGCCAGCAGCCCAGAGACAGGGGGCTACATGACCCAGCATTTT. Its translation: CASSPETGGYMTQHF.

This clone showed up just once. The chain combines TRBV28 with TRBJ2-4, with a tentative D call TRBD1 (5 bases). Germline loops: CDR1 MDHEN, CDR2 SYDVKM. The CDR3 length is 14 residues. V lost 7 bases and J lost 2, with 12 bases in between. The CDR3 region is CASIPAGTKNIQYF. The DNA for the CDR3 is TGTGCCAGCATTCCTGCAGGGACCAAAAACATTCAGTACTTC.

The chain has TRBV19 and TRBJ2-3, with D unclear. The V end lost 1 base, the J end lost 0 bases, and 8 bases lay between the germline ends. This CDR3 has 15 residues. The germline CDR1 and CDR2 sequences are LNHDA and SQIVND (reference sequence). The CDR3 DNA sequence: TGTGCCAGTAGTATAGTTTCGACTAGCACAGATACGCAGTATTTT. Translating gives CASSIVSTSTDTQYF.

The chain is built from TRBV2 and TRBJ1-5; D is unresolved. The germline CDR1 and CDR2 sequences are SNHLY and FYNNEI. This CDR3 contains 12 residues. V gave up 5 bases and J gave up 7 bases, with 9 bases separating them. The CDR3 region has the DNA TGTGCCAGCAGTATAGGGCAGCAGCCCCAGCATTTT. It yields the protein CASSIGQQPQHF.

The chain recombines TRBV5-8 with TRBJ1-5; D call uncertain. Germline lookup yields CDR1 SGHTS and CDR2 YDEGEE. The CDR3 contains 15 residues. Trimming shortened V by 1 base and J by 1 base, and 9 bases separated the two germline ends. The CDR3 is CASSLMGRSNQPQHF. CDR3 coding DNA: TGTGCCAGCAGCTTGATGGGGAGAAGCAATCAGCCCCAGCATTTT.

This chain connects TRBV6-6 to TRBJ1-2; D uncertain. Germline V CDR1 and CDR2: MNHNY, SVGAGI (reference sequence). CDR3 size: 15 residues. Trimming left V 4 bases short and J 6 bases short, with 18 bases between. In DNA, the CDR3 is TGTGCCAGCAGTTTTCCCCGGGGTGCTGGGGATGGCTACACCTTC. Translated, it gives CASSFPRGAGDGYTF.

The CDR3 nucleotides read TGTGCCAGCAGCTTGCAAGCGGGGGTACCAGATACGCAGTATTTT. The encoded protein is CASSLQAGVPDTQYF. This chain joins TRBV5-5 and TRBJ2-3; TRBD2 agrees at 8 bases. Per germline, CDR1 SGHKS and CDR2 YYEKEE (reference sequence). V trimming: 1 base; J trimming: 4 bases; junction bases outside the gene matches: 5. This CDR3 is 15 amino acids long.

This chain joins TRBV6-6 and TRBJ2-3, with D unclear. V was cut by 2 bases and J by 2 bases, with 14 bases left in between. This CDR3 region has 16 residues. CDR1 and CDR2 (germline): MNHNY, SVGAGI (reference sequence). CDR3 sequence (DNA): TGTGCCAGCAGTTACAACCTTGCCGGGCTCACAGATACGCAGTATTTT. Translating gives CASSYNLAGLTDTQYF.

J is TRBJ1-1 and V is TRBV12-5, with 12 bases matching TRBD1. Per germline, CDR1 LGHNT and CDR2 FRNRAP. The CDR3 is made up of 16 amino acids. With V trimmed by 6 bases and J by 1 base, 6 bases remained unmatched. The CDR3 nucleotides are TGTGCTAGTGGAAAAGGGACAGGGGGCGGGAACACTGAAGCTTTCTTT. This codes for CASGKGTGGGNTEAFF.

This clone was found once. The chain carries TRBV6-2 or TRBV6-3 and TRBJ1-1; no clear D. Germline CDR1 MNHEY, CDR2 SVGEGT. The CDR3 runs to 12 residues. The germline V and J ends were trimmed by 0 bases and 9 bases, with 8 bases remaining between them. The CDR3 nucleotides read TGTGCCAGCAGTTACTCTTTAAGGAAAGCTTTCTTT. Its translation is CASSYSLRKAFF.

The rearrangement joins TRBV7-2 to TRBJ1-5; a possible D gene is TRBD1 (6 bases). Germline CDR1 SGHTA, CDR2 FQGNSA. The CDR3 has 14 amino acids. Trimming pared 7 bases from V and 3 bases from J, leaving 13 bases between. The CDR3 bases are TGTGCCAGCACGCTAACAGGGAACAATCAGCCCCAGCATTTT. This codes for CASTLTGNNQPQHF.

The chain carries TRBV7-2 and TRBJ1-5; no definite D call. CDR1 SGHTA and CDR2 FQGNSA come from the germline V gene. V was clipped by 0 bases and J by 0 bases, with 6 bases between them. The CDR3 contains 15 residues. CDR3 protein: CASSLAPVSNQPQHF. The CDR3 bases are TGTGCCAGCAGCTTAGCCCCGGTTAGCAATCAGCCCCAGCATTTT.

This chain joins TRBV6-5 and TRBJ1-4, with TRBD1 as a possible D gene (5 bases). This CDR3 is built from 13 residues. CDR1 is MNHEY and CDR2 is SVGAGI in the germline V gene. V lost 6 bases and J 6 bases, leaving 11 bases between the germline ends. CDR3 nucleotide sequence: TGTGCCAGCAGAATTCGAGGGGATGAAAAACTGTTTTTT. Translation: CASRIRGDEKLFF.

The chain has TRBV5-4 and TRBJ2-7; a possible D gene is TRBD1 (6 bases). CDR1 and CDR2 (germline): SGHNT, YYREEE (reference sequence). V lost 2 bases, J lost 12 bases, and 24 bases lay in between. The CDR3 has 15 residues. CDR3 bases: TGTGCCAGCAGCTTTGGGGGCCACCCCGCCCCCGGGGCGTACTTC. Protein product: CASSFGGHPAPGAYF.